This TCR beta chain comes out of a study of cytomegalovirus exposure and HLA in healthy donors. CDR1 MGHRA and CDR2 YSYEKL come from the germline V gene. J gave up 7 bases and V 2 bases, and 7 bases lay outside the gene matches. This CDR3 comprises 14 residues. This clone has more than one count but fewer than ten. Antigen: not known. General study points: There were several of the most significant clusters that appeared linked to common viral pathogens in a later analysis.

The primer mix had 60 Vbeta and 13 Jbeta primers. TCRdb's table, derived via immunoSEQ multiplex PCR, lists solely in-frame clones and lacks some. Of 170,000 or so clones detected, approximately 84% appear once; the ten largest clones hold under 5%. V usage is TRBV4-1 and J usage is TRBJ1-1, with 7 bases aligning to TRBD1. The specimen was PBMCs. This receptor was identified in a man aged 18 to 35 in good health and CMV-seronegative. CDR3 sequence (DNA): TGCGCCAGCAGCCAACACCGGACAGGACTTGAAGCTTTCTTT. Its translation: CASSQHRTGLEAFF.